The table lists the clone carrying this T cell receptor beta chain with a few counts. Its antigen is not identified. This sample was taken from a study of T cells after yellow fever vaccination. Study overall: Preparation of fractions with low cell numbers was performed using SMART-Seq v4 Ultra Low Input. Regarding the study as a whole: CD4 and CD8 compartments shared a small share of clonotypes, likely from convergent recombination. Abundant clonotypes from the bulk population could have been carried over as contaminants into FACS-sorted repertoires. Subsequent to the booster, the majority of primary-vaccination clones reappeared (around 97% CD4, approximately 85% CD8).

The CDR3 length is 15 residues. The V end lost 3 bases, the J end lost 6 bases, and 16 bases lay between the germline ends. Germline CDR1 reads SGHKS; CDR2 reads YYEKEE (reference sequence). TCRdb re-called the 5' RACE reads through MiXCR, storing one row per CDR3 protein. The sample carries some 350,000 distinct CDR3 sequences, 8.7% recorded once. The sequencing used PBMCs, collected on the day of the first yellow fever vaccination. The receptor was isolated from a young man who received the YFV17D yellow fever vaccine. V gene TRBV5-5 combines with J gene TRBJ2-1; D may be TRBD1 or TRBD2 (5 bases each). This CDR3 is CASSYRDGRINEQFF. CDR3 nucleotide sequence: TGTGCCAGCAGCTACCGGGACGGCAGGATCAATGAGCAGTTCTTC.